These 30 T cell receptor beta chains were sequenced from one sample in a study of metastatic and nonmetastatic thyroid tumors (dated by TCRdb to the early 2020s). No treatment had been received by any patient before thyroid surgery. Libraries were built with PCR. For sequencing, an Illumina HiSeq 4000 was employed. The raw public data were reprocessed by TCRdb itself: fastp quality trimming at Q25, MiXCR clonotype calling, in-frame beta chains only. Here the sample has approximately 30,000 clones; 23% occur a single time. The top ten hold approximately 2.3% of the sample. The source material was blood. These receptor sequences come from a female donor with papillary thyroid cancer or a benign thyroid nodule (not recorded which). Some clones in this sample may be carry-over from other donors' samples.

This clone was counted ten times or more. The V call is TRBV20-1, the J call TRBJ1-5; TRBD1 matches 10 bases. The CDR3 is 15 amino acids. CDR1 is DFQATT, CDR2 SNEGSKA, per germline (reference sequence). The V gene end was trimmed by 5 bases and the J gene end by 5 bases; junction bases not matched to a gene: 9. CDR3: CSAARDRGQDQPQHF. The CDR3 DNA reads TGCAGTGCTGCCCGAGACAGGGGGCAGGATCAGCCCCAGCATTTT.

Note on this clone: The junction shows a germline mismatch at one end, possibly a read error. V usage is TRBV14 and J usage is TRBJ1-2; no reliable D call. CDR1 and CDR2 (germline): SGHDN, FVKESK. The CDR3 length is 14 residues. CDR3 in amino acids: CASSQVGSRYVYTF. The DNA of the CDR3 is TGTGCCAGCAGCCAAGTCGGATCTCGGTATGTCTACACCTTC.

Regarding this clone: Lacking the conserved final phenylalanine or tryptophan, this CDR3 likely reflects a read error. The chain has TRBV11-2 and TRBJ2-1; 14 nucleotides match TRBD2. Germline V lookup: CDR1 SGHAT, CDR2 FQNNGV. The CDR3 covers 16 residues. CDR3 DNA: TGTGCCAGCCGCTTCCCGACTAGCGGGAGGGCCGGGGAGCAGTTCTGC. Its translation is CASRFPTSGRAGEQFC.

As to this clone: A read error may produce the germline difference seen at one junction end. V gene TRBV6-2 or TRBV6-3 combines with J gene TRBJ2-6; perhaps TRBD1 as D (5 bases). Per the germline V gene, CDR1 is MNHEY and CDR2 is SVGEGT. The CDR3 has 18 amino acids. CDR3 residues: CASGPGRVLHSGANVMTF. The CDR3 DNA is TGTGCCAGCGGTCCTGGACGGGTCCTACACTCTGGGGCCAACGTCATGACTTTC.

This clone was seen repeatedly, ten times or more. The genes are TRBV12-3 or TRBV12-4 and TRBJ1-5, with D hard to call. The V end was cut by 3 bases, the J end by 6 bases, with 3 bases between. The CDR3 loop spans 11 amino acids. The CDR3 is CASSFGQPQHF. In DNA form, the CDR3 reads TGTGCCAGCAGTTTCGGTCAGCCCCAGCATTTT.

With regard to this clone: One junction end does not reproduce the germline sequence, and a read error may be involved. The chain carries TRBV6-2 or TRBV6-3 and TRBJ1-2; D call uncertain. The CDR3 spans 13 residues. Germline V gives CDR1 MNHEY, CDR2 SVGEGT. CDR3 region: CASSSTVPDGYIF. As DNA, the CDR3 is TGTGCCAGCAGTTCAACAGTACCCGATGGCTACATCTTC.

The CDR3, as DNA: TGTGCCAGCATCGTGACTAGCTGGACCAATGAGCAGTTCTTC. It codes for CASIVTSWTNEQFF. The chain combines TRBV9 with TRBJ2-1; 7 nucleotides align to TRBD2. Germline lookup yields CDR1 SGDLS and CDR2 YYNGEE. With 6 bases clipped from V and 6 bases from J, the junction kept 9 bases outside the gene matches. The CDR3 covers 14 residues. The full variable domain, rest sourced from reference TRBV9 and TRBJ2-1, is DSGVTQTPKHLITATGQRVTLRCSPRSGDLSVYWYQQSLDQGLQFLIQYYNGEERAKGNILERFSAQQFPDLHSELNLSSLELGDSALYFCASIVTSWTNEQFFGPGTRLTVL.

For this clone: Germline and junction disagree at one end, which may indicate a read error. The chain recombines TRBV12-3 or TRBV12-4 with TRBJ2-2; 11 nucleotides line up with TRBD2. There are 18 residues in the CDR3. CDR3 loop: CSSSLTSGGGTNTGELFF. The CDR3 coding sequence is TGTTCCAGCAGTTTAACTAGCGGGGGTGGGACGAACACCGGGGAGCTGTTTTTT.

At least ten counts were recorded for this clone. The J gene is TRBJ2-1, the V gene TRBV4-1, with TRBD2 identical over 14 bases. V was clipped by 5 bases and J by 0 bases; unmatched bases: 9. Germline-derived CDR1 and CDR2 are MGHRA and YSYEKL. The CDR3 is 19 residues long. The DNA of the CDR3 is TGCGCCAGCAGCTGGCGACTAGCGGGAGGGCCGGTCTCCTACAATGAGCAGTTCTTC. Translating gives CASSWRLAGGPVSYNEQFF.

This clone was counted only a few times. This CDR3 is also generated by other DNA sequences in the sample. CDR3 in DNA: TGCAGTGCTAGGGTCGGGGCTCAGGAAAAACTGTTTTTT. Residues: CSARVGAQEKLFF. The chain recombines TRBV20-1 with TRBJ1-4; possibly TRBD1 for D (5 bases). This CDR3 is 13 amino acids long. Trimming pared 3 bases from V and 8 bases from J, leaving 13 bases between. Germline CDR1 is DFQATT and CDR2 is SNEGSKA (reference sequence).

Comment on this clone: This may arise from a read error, as a much more abundant clone is one base away. The V gene is TRBV5-6, the J gene TRBJ1-5; D remains ambiguous. CDR1 is SGHDT and CDR2 is YYEEEE in the germline V gene. The CDR3 has 15 amino acids. The CDR3 DNA reads TGTGCCAGCAGCTTGGGGCAGTTAAGGAATCAGCCCCTGCATTTT. Translation gives CASSLGQLRNQPLHF.

This clone was observed many times. V gene TRBV20-1 combines with J gene TRBJ1-1; D remains unclear. Germline V gives CDR1 DFQATT, CDR2 SNEGSKA (reference sequence). The CDR3 length is 16 residues. The V end was cut by 0 bases, the J end by 1 base, with 15 bases between. The CDR3 DNA reads TGCAGTGCTAGAGAAGGGAAAAGCGGCGGGAACACTGAAGCTTTCTTT. Protein: CSAREGKSGGNTEAFF.

This clone was observed at least ten times. Other DNA sequences within the sample encode an identical CDR3. The rearrangement joins TRBV3-1 to TRBJ1-1, with D possibly being TRBD1 (6 bases). Trimming stripped 4 bases from V and 0 bases from J, with 15 bases between. Germline V lookup: CDR1 LGHDT, CDR2 YNNKEL (reference sequence). The CDR3 covers 16 residues. CDR3 amino acids: CASSRRAQGVNTEAFF. The DNA of the CDR3 is TGTGCCAGCAGCCGCCGCGCACAGGGCGTGAACACTGAAGCTTTCTTT.

This clone occurred once. No conserved phenylalanine or tryptophan is present at the end of the CDR3, so a read error is the likely explanation. The chain is built from TRBV11-2 and TRBJ2-3, with TRBD2 identical over 7 bases. The V gene end was trimmed by 0 bases and the J gene end by 7 bases; junction bases not matched to a gene: 7. The germline V gene has CDR1 SGHAT and CDR2 FQNNGV. The CDR3 length is 15 residues. The DNA for the CDR3 is TGTGCCAGCAGCTTAGATTTAGCGGGTGCCAATACGCAGTATTTG. The encoded protein is CASSLDLAGANTQYL.

This rearrangement joins TRBV20-1 to TRBJ1-1; unclear D gene. This CDR3 spans 11 amino acids. Germline V CDR1 and CDR2: DFQATT, SNEGSKA (reference sequence). Trimming took 3 bases from V and 4 from J, leaving 6 bases between them. In nucleotides, the CDR3 is TGCAGTGCTAGGGGGAGCACTGAAGCTTTCTTT. This gives the protein CSARGSTEAFF.

Details on this clone: A read error may explain this, as a much larger clone is one base away. This chain joins TRBV3-1 and TRBJ1-2; D unclear. Germline V gene lookup returns CDR1 LGHDT and CDR2 YNNKEL (reference sequence). This CDR3 is built from 13 residues. CDR3 DNA: TGTGCCAGCAGCCCCCTAGGAGCCTATGGCCACGCCTTC. Translating gives CASSPLGAYGHAF. Full variable domain (remainder filled in from reference TRBV3-1 and TRBJ1-2): DTAVSQTPKYLVTQMGNDKSIKCEQNLGHDTMYWYKQDSKKFLKIMFSYNNKELIINETVPNRFSPKSPDKAHLNLHINSLELGDSAVYFCASSPLGAYGHAFGSGTRLTVV.

Concerning this clone itself: At one boundary the junction diverges from the germline segment, which might be a read error. The chain links TRBV12-3 or TRBV12-4 to TRBJ2-2; D not resolved. The CDR3 covers 14 residues. CDR3: CASSLTSNTGELFF. The CDR3 DNA is TGTGCCAGTAGTTTAACCAGTAACACCGGGGAGCTGTTTTTT.

On this clone: The CDR3 ends on some other residue instead of the conserved phenylalanine or tryptophan, so this is likely a read error. The chain carries TRBV14 and TRBJ1-5, with D possibly matching TRBD1 (5 bases). This CDR3 region has 16 residues. Germline V gives CDR1 SGHDN, CDR2 FVKESK. CDR3 region: CGSSQGASNSNQPQHS. CDR3 DNA: TGTGGCAGCAGCCAAGGGGCATCCAATAGCAATCAGCCCCAGCATTCT.

This clone was seen ten or more times. The genes are TRBV11-3 and TRBJ2-1; 11 bases fit TRBD2. After removal of 5 bases from V and 5 bases from J, the junction contained 2 bases not matched to a gene. The V gene's germline CDR1 is SGHNT and CDR2 YENEEA. The CDR3 has 14 residues. The CDR3, as DNA: TGTGCCAGCAGCCCACTAGCGGGAGACAATGAGCAGTTCTTC. As protein: CASSPLAGDNEQFF.

By sample fraction, this clone is medium-sized (0.01 to 0.1%). In DNA form, the CDR3 reads TGTGCCAGCAGCTTAGGAGGCGGGCACCTATGGGAGCAGTACTTC. Translation: CASSLGGGHLWEQYF. The V gene is TRBV11-2, the J gene TRBJ2-7; D is perhaps TRBD2 (5 bases). CDR3 length equals 15 residues. Germline V CDR1 and CDR2: SGHAT, FQNNGV. Trimming took off 1 base at V and 7 bases at J, with 17 bases between the two ends.

V and J are TRBV5-1 and TRBJ2-7; TRBD2 agrees at 7 bases. Germline CDR1 reads SGHRS; CDR2 reads YFSETQ. V lost 1 base and J lost 1; bases outside the gene matches: 5. This CDR3 contains 15 residues. The CDR3 sequence is CASSLITSESYEQYF. The CDR3 nucleotides read TGCGCCAGCAGCTTGATAACTAGCGAGTCCTACGAGCAGTACTTC.

The V call is TRBV9, the J call TRBJ2-1, with D unclear. Between the trimmed V and J ends, which lost 1 base and 5 bases, there was a span of 13 bases. CDR1 is SGDLS, CDR2 YYNGEE, per germline. The CDR3 is 15 amino acids. CDR3 nucleotides: TGTGCCAGCAGCGTAAACCCCAGTACAGACAATGAGCAGTTCTTC. Its translation is CASSVNPSTDNEQFF. The full variable domain, its missing parts supplied by reference TRBV9 and TRBJ2-1, is DSGVTQTPKHLITATGQRVTLRCSPRSGDLSVYWYQQSLDQGLQFLIQYYNGEERAKGNILERFSAQQFPDLHSELNLSSLELGDSALYFCASSVNPSTDNEQFFGPGTRLTVL.

This clone was seen repeatedly, ten times or more. The chain is built from TRBV27 and TRBJ1-5, with D possibly matching TRBD1 (6 bases). The CDR3 consists of 15 residues. V dropped 6 bases and J dropped 1 base, with 13 bases sitting between them. Looked up from germline, CDR1 is MNHEY and CDR2 is SMNVEV (reference sequence). The CDR3 sequence: CASSPDRYSNQPQHF. The CDR3 DNA reads TGTGCCAGCAGCCCCGACAGGTACAGCAATCAGCCCCAGCATTTT.

Ten or more counts support this clone. A read error may produce the germline difference seen at one junction end. The chain has TRBV5-4 and TRBJ2-7, with D tentatively TRBD1 or TRBD2 (6 bases each). This CDR3 comprises 13 residues. Germline V lookup: CDR1 SGHNT, CDR2 YYREEE (reference sequence). The CDR3 reads CASSLEGVRGPHF. The CDR3 DNA reads TGTGCCAGCAGCTTGGAGGGGGTGCGGGGCCCACACTTC.

With regard to this clone: This could be a read error, since a much larger clone is one nucleotide away. The V call is TRBV5-8, the J call TRBJ1-4; no clear D. The CDR3 consists of 15 residues. Germline CDR1 and CDR2: SGHTS and YDEGEE. The CDR3 DNA reads as TGTGCCAGCAGCTTTTCCCGGGATCCGGTGGAAAAACTGTTTTTC. Its translation is CASSFSRDPVEKLFF.

About this clone itself: One end of the junction is discordant with germline, which a read error may explain. The rearrangement links TRBV6-2 or TRBV6-3 to TRBJ2-5, with D tentatively TRBD2 (5 bases). Per germline, CDR1 MNHEY and CDR2 SVGEGT. CDR3 size: 12 residues. DNA of the CDR3: TGTGCCAGCAGTTACTCGTGGGAGACCGAGAACTTC. This encodes CASSYSWETENF.

This clone was observed many times. The chain combines TRBV18 with TRBJ1-1; D is undetermined. The CDR3 has 14 residues. V dropped 3 bases and J dropped 5 bases, with 13 bases sitting between them. Germline lookup yields CDR1 KGHSH and CDR2 LQKENI. CDR3 DNA sequence: TGTGCCAGCTCACCGCCTCCGGGAGGAACTGAAGCTTTCTTT. Translation: CASSPPPGGTEAFF.

This clone was observed many times. The rearrangement uses TRBV24-1 and TRBJ2-1; 9 positions match TRBD2. In germline, CDR1 is KGHDR, CDR2 SFDVKD. Losses at the gene ends were 4 bases for V and 0 bases for J; bases not matched to a gene: 9. This CDR3 is 18 amino acids long. CDR3 amino acids: CATSEPRLAESSYNEQFF. The CDR3, as DNA: TGTGCCACCAGTGAACCTCGACTAGCGGAGAGCTCCTACAATGAGCAGTTCTTC.

In this sample, this clone turned up many times. The CDR3, as DNA: TGTGCCACCAGTGATTTGCGATCGAGGGGGCACGGCTACACCTTC. Its translation: CATSDLRSRGHGYTF. The chain is built from TRBV24-1 and TRBJ1-2; 7 bases are shared with TRBD1. This CDR3 is built from 15 residues. CDR1 KGHDR and CDR2 SFDVKD come from the germline V gene. The V segment lost 0 bases and the J segment 8 bases; nucleotides outside the gene matches: 8.

Many counts were recorded for this clone. V and J are TRBV9 and TRBJ2-7; TRBD1 or TRBD2 may be the D gene (7 bases each). Germline V CDR1 and CDR2: SGDLS, YYNGEE. Trimming left V 2 bases short and J 3 bases short, with 18 bases between. The CDR3 length is 16 residues. The CDR3 nucleotides read TGTGCCAGCAGCGTGGGAGGGGGCAGTGGGGACTACGAGCAGTACTTC. Its translation is CASSVGGGSGDYEQYF.